Below are 22 T cell receptor beta chains sequenced from a single sample in a study of beta chain features in type 1 diabetes. Sequencing targeted expressed TCRB transcripts, as all isolated RNA had been reverse transcribed. Clones were read by immunoSEQ multiplex PCR, and TCRdb kept only the in-frame ones, dropping some. The sample shows tens of thousands of clones, around 63% of them seen only once. Their target antigens are unknown. Study-level findings and limits: In all four CD4+ subsets, TCRB CDR3 length was significantly, moderately reduced in type 1 diabetes.

The sequencing sample was made of Tregs from blood. The source of these receptors is a man between 25 and 39 years old with type 1 diabetes. Some clones in this sample may be carry-over from other donors' samples.

The chain couples TRBV7-2 to TRBJ1-2; D might be TRBD1 (5 bases). In germline, CDR1 is SGHTA, CDR2 FQGNSA. This CDR3 comprises 16 residues. V lost 5 bases and J 1 base, leaving 17 bases between the germline ends. The CDR3 sequence is CASSLVGLGVNYGYTF. The CDR3 region has the DNA TGTGCCAGCAGCCTCGTGGGCCTAGGGGTTAACTATGGCTACACCTTC.

The chain combines TRBV6-5 with TRBJ1-2; no reliable D call. Germline V gene sequence: CDR1 MNHEY, CDR2 SVGAGI. Trimming removed 4 bases from V and 8 bases from J, with 11 bases in between. The CDR3 totals 12 residues. The DNA for the CDR3 is TGTGCCAGCAGTTCGGCGGCGCTCGGCTACACCTTC. It encodes CASSSAALGYTF.

The V and J genes are TRBV18 and TRBJ2-7, with a possible D match to TRBD2 (7 bases). The V gene's germline CDR1 is KGHSH and CDR2 LQKENI. V lost 3 bases to trimming and J lost 3 bases, with 15 bases between them. The CDR3 is 15 residues long. The CDR3, as DNA: TGTGCCAGCTCACCCTCGGGGGGCCGACTCTACGAGCAGTACTTC. Its protein is CASSPSGGRLYEQYF.

This clone was detected only a few times. V gene TRBV7-2 combines with J gene TRBJ2-6; TRBD1 aligns across 8 bases. J gave up 2 bases and V 5 bases, and 8 bases lay outside the gene matches. The germline gives CDR1 SGHTA, CDR2 FQGNSA. This CDR3 region has 17 residues. CDR3 DNA sequence: TGTGCCAGCAGCCCCCGGGACAGGTTAACTGGGGCCAACGTCCTGACTTTC. It codes for CASSPRDRLTGANVLTF.

This chain links TRBV6-6 with TRBJ2-3; D is perhaps TRBD1 (6 bases). Germline loops: CDR1 MNHNY, CDR2 SVGAGI (reference sequence). The CDR3 is made up of 13 amino acids. V was clipped by 6 bases and J by 9 bases, with 16 bases between them. CDR3 sequence: CASSRIPGDTQYF. The CDR3 nucleotides read TGTGCCAGCAGCCGAATACCAGGGGACACGCAGTATTTT.

Concerning this clone itself: One junction end does not reproduce the germline sequence, and a read error may be involved. The chain carries TRBV6-1 and TRBJ2-5; TRBD2 might be the D (7 bases). Looked up from germline, CDR1 is MNHNS and CDR2 is SASEGT. This CDR3 contains 14 residues. CDR3 sequence reads: CASSDPKRGRVPDF. The CDR3 DNA sequence: TGTGCCAGCAGTGACCCCAAGAGGGGGAGGGTCCCGGACTTC.

This clone appeared a few times. The rearrangement uses TRBV5-5 and TRBJ2-6, with D hard to call. This CDR3 contains 17 residues. V lost 1 base and J 0 bases, leaving 11 bases between the germline ends. CDR1 and CDR2 from the germline V gene are SGHKS and YYEKEE (reference sequence). CDR3 coding DNA: TGTGCCAGCAGCTTGAGGTACAGCAACTCTGGGGCCAACGTCCTGACTTTC. Amino acids: CASSLRYSNSGANVLTF.

The gene calls are TRBV10-2 and TRBJ2-7; D perhaps matches TRBD2 (7 bases). The CDR3 totals 16 residues. V lost 10 bases to trimming and J lost 3 bases, with 25 bases between them. The germline V gene has CDR1 WSHSY and CDR2 SAAADI. CDR3 in amino acids: CATLSGGLADHYEQYF. In DNA, the CDR3 is TGCGCCACCCTCTCCGGGGGGCTAGCAGACCACTACGAGCAGTACTTC.

The chain couples TRBV12-5 to TRBJ2-7; 8 positions agree with TRBD1. CDR3 size: 17 residues. Unmatched junction bases numbered 12, after V lost 0 bases and J lost 5 bases. From germline, CDR1 is LGHNT and CDR2 FRNRAP. Here the CDR3 DNA reads TGTGCTAGTGGTTTGGTACTGGGATTTCAACAGGGGGACGAGCAGTACTTC. Translation: CASGLVLGFQQGDEQYF. Drawing the rest from reference TRBV12-5 and TRBJ2-7, the complete variable domain is DARVTQTPRHKVTEMGQEVTMRCQPILGHNTVFWYRQTMMQGLELLAYFRNRAPLDDSGMPKDRFSAEMPDATLATLKIQPSEPRDSAVYFCASGLVLGFQQGDEQYFGPGTRLTVT.

The chain has TRBV5-1 and TRBJ2-7; 9 bases map to TRBD2. The V segment lost 0 bases and the J segment 6 bases; nucleotides outside the gene matches: 10. Germline CDR1 SGHRS, CDR2 YFSETQ. The CDR3 covers 16 residues. CDR3 bases: TGCGCCAGCAGCTTGGAACTCCCGGGACTAGCCGGCGAGCAGTACTTC. Its translation is CASSLELPGLAGEQYF.

This sequence joins TRBV29-1 and TRBJ1-6; a weak D match, TRBD1 (6 bases). Trimming removed 5 bases from V and 7 bases from J, with 12 bases in between. This CDR3 contains 13 residues. Germline CDR1 is SQVTM and CDR2 is ANQGSEA. The CDR3 nucleotides read TGCAGCGTTAAAGGGCAGGGGAATTCACCCCTCCACTTT. Translation gives CSVKGQGNSPLHF.

The rearrangement uses TRBV15 and TRBJ2-1, with 11 positions matching TRBD1. Germline CDR1 reads LNHNV; CDR2 reads YYDKDF (reference sequence). After removal of 6 bases from V and 12 bases from J, the junction contained 7 bases not matched to a gene. This CDR3 comprises 13 residues. CDR3 region: CATSSGQGEGQFF. DNA of the CDR3: TGTGCCACCAGTTCGGGACAGGGGGAAGGGCAGTTCTTC.

The chain has TRBV4-2 and TRBJ2-7; 10 bases align to TRBD2. This CDR3 has 15 residues. With 2 bases clipped from V and 3 bases from J, the junction kept 4 bases outside the gene matches. Germline assignment: CDR1 LGHNA and CDR2 YNFKEQ. The CDR3 coding sequence is TGTGCCAGCAGCCAATTAGCGGGAGGAGACTACGAGCAGTACTTC. Translated, it gives CASSQLAGGDYEQYF.

The chain links TRBV6-1 to TRBJ2-7; 10 bases fit TRBD2. CDR1 and CDR2 from the germline V gene are MNHNS and SASEGT. J gave up 7 bases and V 1 base, and 7 bases lay outside the gene matches. This CDR3 contains 15 residues. CDR3 sequence reads: CASSEGSSGGIEQYF. The CDR3 nucleotides are TGTGCCAGCAGTGAAGGGTCTAGCGGGGGTATAGAGCAGTACTTC.

This chain links TRBV7-9 with TRBJ1-2; D gene unclear. This CDR3 has 16 residues. Germline lookup yields CDR1 SEHNR and CDR2 FQNEAQ (reference sequence). V gave up 2 bases and J gave up 3 bases, with 16 bases separating them. The CDR3 DNA reads TGTGCCAGCAGCTTACAAGGCGGGCAGGACCACTATGGCTACACCTTC. It yields the protein CASSLQGGQDHYGYTF.

This clone was counted a few times. DNA for the CDR3: TGTGCCAGCAGCCCCCGTGGACCCCGGGGGGGACAGGAGACCCAGTACTTC. Translation gives CASSPRGPRGGQETQYF. V and J are TRBV7-9 and TRBJ2-5; tentative D call: TRBD2 (8 bases). V was pared by 5 bases and J by 5 bases, with 24 bases between. Germline loops: CDR1 SEHNR, CDR2 FQNEAQ (reference sequence). This CDR3 comprises 17 residues.

V is TRBV7-9 and J is TRBJ2-5; D gene unclear. The assigned J gene may be wrong: the sequence end matches TRBJ2-7 better. The germline V gene has CDR1 SEHNR and CDR2 FQNEAQ (reference sequence). The CDR3 contains 12 residues. The CDR3, as DNA: TGTGCCAGCAGCCCCAACTCCTACGAGCAGTACTTC. This gives the protein CASSPNSYEQYF.

This chain links TRBV11-2 with TRBJ2-3; D might be TRBD2 (6 bases). Germline V lookup: CDR1 SGHAT, CDR2 FQNNGV. The CDR3 totals 16 residues. Trimming pared 6 bases from V and 3 bases from J, leaving 19 bases between. The CDR3 sequence is CASRGGGYRATDTQYF. As DNA, the CDR3 is TGTGCCAGCAGGGGAGGAGGGTACCGGGCTACAGATACGCAGTATTTT.

By its share, this clone is medium-sized. The chain is built from TRBV14 and TRBJ2-7; perhaps TRBD2 as D (6 bases). The CDR3 has 15 residues. CDR1 and CDR2 from the germline V gene are SGHDN and FVKESK. With 0 bases removed from V and 1 base from J, the gap between germline ends came to 10 bases. The DNA for the CDR3 is TGTGCCAGCAGCCAAGAAGTCCGGGGGTCCTACGAGCAGTACTTC. Its protein is CASSQEVRGSYEQYF.

The CDR3 loop reads CASSLRDRAYGYTF. In DNA form, the CDR3 reads TGTGCCAGTAGTCTACGAGACAGAGCCTATGGCTACACCTTC. The chain combines TRBV19 with TRBJ1-2; maybe TRBD1 (5 bases). Looked up from germline, CDR1 is LNHDA and CDR2 is SQIVND (reference sequence). V lost 5 bases, J lost 4 bases, and 14 bases lay in between. This CDR3 is built from 14 residues.

The chain uses TRBV7-9 and TRBJ2-1; TRBD1 aligns across 8 bases. The CDR3 covers 14 residues. Germline V gives CDR1 SEHNR, CDR2 FQNEAQ (reference sequence). Trimming removed 2 bases from V and 7 bases from J; junction bases left unmatched: 4. CDR3 amino acids: CASSLRQGANEQFF. In DNA, the CDR3 is TGTGCCAGCAGCTTACGGCAGGGGGCAAATGAGCAGTTCTTC.

This clone was picked up a small number of times. The gene calls are TRBV18 and TRBJ2-1; TRBD1 matches at 9 bases. The CDR3 has 15 amino acids. With 2 bases clipped from V and 7 bases from J, the junction kept 6 bases outside the gene matches. Germline loops: CDR1 KGHSH, CDR2 LQKENI. The CDR3 bases are TGTGCCAGCTCACCAAGAGGGACAGGGCTTAATGAGCAGTTCTTC. Translation: CASSPRGTGLNEQFF.